This TCR beta chain appears in the sequencing data of a study of CXCR3-negative and CXCR3-positive naive CD8 T cells. cDNA libraries for TRB were generated by 5' RACE incorporating UMI labels. TCRdb reanalyzed the 5' RACE reads and collapses them to one entry per CDR3 protein, without DNA. The table lists about 89,000 distinct CDR3 sequences. Study-wide points: Against CXCR3-negative naive cells, CXCR3-positive naive cells showed more hydrophobic TRB CDR3s.

CDR3 length equals 15 residues. The germline V gene has CDR1 SGHTA and CDR2 FQGNSA. As to this clonotype: Antigen: not known.

The sequence was obtained from a human donor in good health. Some clones in this sample may be carry-over from other donors' samples. This chain connects TRBV7-2 to TRBJ1-3; the TRBD1 assignment by TCRdb is unverifiable without DNA. Sample: naive CXCR3+ CD8+ T cells from blood. The subset is: CD45RO-CCR7+CD27+CD95- naive CD8+ T cells expressing CXCR3 (TNR3+). The CDR3 protein is CASSPLGAEGNTIYF. Based on the CDR3 plus reference TRBV7-2 and TRBJ1-3, the full variable domain is GAGVSQSPSNKVTEKGKDVELRCDPISGHTALYWYRQSLGQGLEFLIYFQGNSAPDKSGLPSDRFSAERTGGSVSTLTIQRTQQEDSAVYLCASSPLGAEGNTIYFGEGSWLTVV.